This T cell receptor beta chain is drawn from a study of blood T cell repertoires in COVID-19. Study-level information: Sites across the United States, Italy and Spain contributed samples from acute and convalescent COVID-19. PBMCs, B-cell-depleted T cells, or T cells were the source of the cDNA or gDNA that made up the material.

The CDR3 sequence is 17 residues long. CDR1 is LGHDT and CDR2 is YNNKEL in the germline V gene (reference sequence). The V gene lost 2 bases and the J gene lost 6 bases, with 19 bases spanning the gap. Authors' analysis steps: Reference gene primers were amplified, and this amplification served to estimate nucleated cell counts. Assay: immunoSEQ multiplex PCR; the TCRdb copy retains only in-frame clones and omits some. That table supplies the V and J calls and clone size; D and trimming were determined from the DNA. The table records some 90,000 clones, 80% to 90% of them present only once. The chain has TRBV3-1 (or the pseudogene TRBV3-2) and TRBJ1-4, with a tentative D call TRBD1 (6 bases). The source of this sequence is a woman at least 80 years old with active COVID-19. What was sequenced was peripheral blood. CDR3 nucleotides: TGTGCCAGCAGCCAATTTTCGCGGGGGGCAACGGATGAAAAACTGTTTTTT. Its translation is CASSQFSRGATDEKLFF.